The 7 T cell receptor beta chains given below trace back to one sample, sequenced in a study of T cells after yellow fever vaccination (dated 2019 in TCRdb). The treatment or condition label, as the study defines it: live attenuated yellow fever vaccine strain. Library preparation used 5' RACE. The sequencing machine was an Illumina HiSeq 2500. TCRdb reworked the public reads: Q25 trimming with fastp, MiXCR clone assembly, productive beta chains retained. A single entry per CDR3 protein holds the most common genes and DNA from its merged rows. In this sample the table shows 600,000 to 750,000 distinct CDR3 sequences, 10% to 15% of which occur a single time. Together, the top ten hold 14% to 15% of the sample. Sequences were derived from PBMCs, sampled on the day of the yellow fever booster vaccination. Receptors were obtained from a man aged 25 to 40 who received the YFV17D yellow fever vaccine.

This clonotype was counted ten times or more. This chain links TRBV23-1 with TRBJ2-5; no clear D gene. TRBV23-1 is an open reading frame, and its role is uncertain. V was cut by 0 bases and J by 2 bases, with 10 bases left in between. The CDR3 has 15 residues. The chain's CDR3 is CASSQSSSEQETQYF. In nucleotides, the CDR3 is TGCGCCAGCAGTCAATCGAGCTCAGAGCAAGAGACCCAGTACTTC.

The CDR3 bases are TGTGCCAGCAGCTCAAAAGGGACTAGCGGAGGCTACAATGAGCAGTTCTTC. Translated: CASSSKGTSGGYNEQFF. This chain joins TRBV7-2 and TRBJ2-1; 11 nucleotides align to TRBD2. V lost 4 bases, J lost 3 bases, and 8 bases stayed unmatched. Germline V gives CDR1 SGHTA, CDR2 FQGNSA. CDR3 length: 17 residues.

This clonotype occurred many times. The chain links TRBV29-1 to TRBJ1-2; D gene ambiguous. Trimming took off 6 bases at V and 8 bases at J, with 13 bases between the two ends. There are 11 residues in the CDR3. Germline CDR1 SQVTM, CDR2 ANQGSEA. CDR3 sequence reads: CSVLDTTGYTF. CDR3 DNA: TGCAGCGTCCTTGACACGACCGGCTACACCTTC.

This clonotype came up a few times. The gene calls are TRBV6-6 and TRBJ2-7, with no clear D. Germline CDR1 MNHNY, CDR2 SVGAGI (reference sequence). Between the trimmed V and J ends, which lost 5 bases and 1 base, there was a span of 6 bases. This CDR3 comprises 12 residues. Here the CDR3 DNA reads TGTGCCAGCAGTGACTGGTCCTACGAGCAGTACTTC. This gives the protein CASSDWSYEQYF.

This clonotype was counted a few times. V and J are TRBV6-5 and TRBJ1-4; 9 bases match TRBD1. Looked up from germline, CDR1 is MNHEY and CDR2 is SVGAGI. V shed 0 bases, J shed 8 bases, and the junction held 7 bases outside the gene matches. This CDR3 is built from 16 residues. CDR3: CASSYSPGQGSEKLFF. The CDR3 nucleotides are TGTGCCAGCAGTTACTCGCCGGGACAGGGAAGCGAAAAACTGTTTTTT.

The V gene is TRBV13, the J gene TRBJ2-3, with TRBD1 identical over 8 bases. The CDR3 consists of 15 residues. V lost 4 bases, J lost 1 base, and 4 bases stayed unmatched. Germline V gene lookup returns CDR1 PRHDT and CDR2 FYEKMQ (reference sequence). For the CDR3, the DNA is TGTGCCAGCAGCTCCAGGGGGCTAGGCACAGATACGCAGTATTTT. This translates into CASSSRGLGTDTQYF.

This clonotype was found once. The rearrangement uses TRBV6-2 or TRBV6-3 and TRBJ2-7; the match to TRBD2 covers 8 bases. CDR1 is MNHEY, CDR2 SVGEGT, per germline. The J segment lost 0 bases and the V segment lost 10 bases, leaving 8 bases of the junction unmatched. The CDR3 has 14 residues. The CDR3 loop reads CATTLAGTSYEQYF. CDR3 in DNA: TGTGCCACTACCTTAGCGGGGACCTCCTACGAGCAGTACTTC.